The 10 T cell receptor beta chains presented below share a single source sample, sequenced in a study of cytomegalovirus exposure and HLA in healthy donors (dated by TCRdb to 2017 to 2019). The library was produced with the immunoSEQ multiplex PCR assay. The multiplex PCR relied on a mix of 60 forward primers for TCR Vbeta segments and 13 reverse primers for TCR Jbeta segments. TCRdb provides this immuneACCESS table in a form limited to in-frame rearrangements. Some clones are lacking; in checked studies, under half of them reflect an unresolved V gene, and why the rest are absent is not known. Within this sample are fewer than 200,000 clones, with approximately 71% of them counted one time only. The ten largest clones add up to over 1.2% of the sample. What was sequenced was PBMCs. The receptors were gathered from a girl between 10 and 17 years old in good health and CMV-seronegative.

This clone was counted between two and nine times. The chain has TRBV5-6 and TRBJ2-1; no reliable D call. The CDR3 spans 12 residues. Germline V gives CDR1 SGHDT, CDR2 YYEEEE. V lost 7 bases, J lost 3 bases, and 8 bases lay in between. CDR3 in amino acids: CASAGGYNEQFF. The DNA for the CDR3 is TGTGCCAGCGCAGGTGGCTACAATGAGCAGTTCTTC.

The chain employs TRBV12-5 and TRBJ1-2; the D gene is possibly TRBD1 (6 bases). Trimming removed 0 bases from V and 2 bases from J, with 13 bases in between. The CDR3 consists of 16 residues. Germline V gene data show CDR1 as LGHNT and CDR2 as FRNRAP. CDR3 bases: TGTGCTAGTGGTTTGGTTCTACAGGGTCGGAACTATGGCTACACCTTC. This translates into CASGLVLQGRNYGYTF.

The chain joins TRBV6-1 to TRBJ1-2; 8 nucleotides line up with TRBD1. This CDR3 spans 15 amino acids. The germline V gene has CDR1 MNHNS and CDR2 SASEGT. J lost 7 bases, V lost 6 bases, and 13 bases had no gene match. The CDR3 loop is CASRAQDTGGFGYTF. In DNA, the CDR3 is TGTGCCAGCAGGGCTCAGGATACAGGGGGATTTGGCTACACCTTC.

The gene calls are TRBV7-9 and TRBJ2-7; 9 bases agree with TRBD1. With V trimmed by 4 bases and J by 5 bases, 9 bases remained unmatched. This CDR3 has 15 residues. CDR1 and CDR2 (germline): SEHNR, FQNEAQ (reference sequence). Here the CDR3 DNA reads TGTGCCAGCAGCTCCAGGACAGGGGAGGGTGACGAGCAGTACTTC. Its translation: CASSSRTGEGDEQYF.

This rearrangement joins TRBV13 to TRBJ1-2; D perhaps matches TRBD1 (5 bases). Trimming pared 0 bases from V and 8 bases from J, leaving 25 bases between. CDR1 is PRHDT, CDR2 FYEKMQ, per germline (reference sequence). The CDR3 contains 18 residues. The CDR3 protein is CASSLGQFGASVTSGYTF. CDR3 DNA sequence: TGTGCCAGCAGCTTAGGCCAGTTCGGGGCTTCGGTAACTAGCGGCTACACCTTC.

A few counts support this clone. In DNA form, the CDR3 reads TGCGCCAGCAGCTTGGCTAGCGGGGGCCCCTCTGGGGCCAACGTCCTGACTTTC. Its translation: CASSLASGGPSGANVLTF. The V and J genes are TRBV5-1 and TRBJ2-6; TRBD2 agrees at 10 bases. With V trimmed by 0 bases and J by 0 bases, 3 bases remained unmatched. From germline, CDR1 is SGHRS and CDR2 YFSETQ. The CDR3 spans 18 residues.

The V and J genes are TRBV2 and TRBJ2-3, with a possible D match to TRBD2 (5 bases). V lost 8 bases to trimming and J lost 0 bases, with 9 bases between them. The germline gives CDR1 SNHLY, CDR2 FYNNEI. The length of the CDR3 is 13 residues. As DNA, the CDR3 is TGTGCCAGCCTTCGGGGTAGCACAGATACGCAGTATTTT. This sequence encodes CASLRGSTDTQYF.

Comments on this clone: This sample also contains other DNA sequences that code for the same CDR3. The rearrangement links TRBV30 to TRBJ1-5; D gene unclear. This CDR3 region has 13 residues. V lost 0 bases and J lost 1, with 4 bases in between. CDR1 is GTSNPN, CDR2 SVGIG, per germline (reference sequence). The CDR3 is CAWSVQSNQPQHF. CDR3 nucleotides: TGTGCCTGGAGTGTACAAAGCAATCAGCCCCAGCATTTT.

This clone turned up a few times. The chain uses TRBV6-1 and TRBJ1-2; TRBD1 aligns across 8 bases. Germline CDR1 MNHNS, CDR2 SASEGT. The CDR3 consists of 13 residues. V shed 10 bases, J shed 4 bases, and the junction held 8 bases outside the gene matches. The CDR3 is CATTPGQVYGYTF. As DNA, the CDR3 is TGTGCCACCACCCCGGGACAGGTCTATGGCTACACCTTC.

Notes on this clone: Different DNA sequences within this sample yield the same CDR3. V usage is TRBV27 and J usage is TRBJ2-7; 8 nucleotides agree with TRBD2. The CDR3 has 15 amino acids. Looked up from germline, CDR1 is MNHEY and CDR2 is SMNVEV (reference sequence). The ends lost 2 bases at V and 2 bases at J; junction bases unmatched: 5. The CDR3 region has the DNA TGTGCCAGCAGTTTAGGCGGGAGGCGAACCTACGAGCAGTACTTC. Its protein is CASSLGGRRTYEQYF.